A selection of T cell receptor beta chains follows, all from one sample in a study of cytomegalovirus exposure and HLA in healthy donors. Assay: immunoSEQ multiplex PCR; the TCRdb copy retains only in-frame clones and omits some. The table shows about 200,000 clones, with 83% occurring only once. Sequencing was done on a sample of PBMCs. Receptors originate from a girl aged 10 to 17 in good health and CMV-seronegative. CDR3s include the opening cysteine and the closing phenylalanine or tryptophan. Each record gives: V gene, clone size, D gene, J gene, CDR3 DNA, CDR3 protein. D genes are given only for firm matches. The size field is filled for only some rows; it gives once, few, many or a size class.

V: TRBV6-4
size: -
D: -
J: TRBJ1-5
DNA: TGTGCCAGCAGTGTCGGAGAGGGTCAGCCCCAGCATTTT
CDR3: CASSVGEGQPQHF

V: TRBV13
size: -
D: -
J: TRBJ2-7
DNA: TGTGCCAGCAGCCTCTGGGGAGCCTACGAGCAGTACTTC
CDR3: CASSLWGAYEQYF

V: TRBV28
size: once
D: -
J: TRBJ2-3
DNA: TGTGCCAGCAGTTTCGACAGAAGCACAGATACGCAGTATTTT
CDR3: CASSFDRSTDTQYF

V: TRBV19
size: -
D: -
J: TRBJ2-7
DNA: TGTGCCAGTAGTGCGGGACAGACCTACGAGCAGTACTTC
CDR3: CASSAGQTYEQYF

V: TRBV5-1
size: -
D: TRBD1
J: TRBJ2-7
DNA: TGCGCCAGCAGCGTACAGGGGTACTACGAGCAGTACTTC
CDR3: CASSVQGYYEQYF

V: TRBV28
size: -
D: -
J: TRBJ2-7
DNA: TGTGCCAGCAGCCCTATATACGGGACTGGGTCCTGGGAGCAGTACTTC
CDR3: CASSPIYGTGSWEQYF

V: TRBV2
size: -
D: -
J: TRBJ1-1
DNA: TGTGCCAGCAGTTTCAGGGGCCCACCGGAGGAAGCTTTCTTT
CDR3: CASSFRGPPEEAFF

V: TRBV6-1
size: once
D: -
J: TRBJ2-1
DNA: TGTGCCATCACCTACTATAGCTCCTACAATGAGCAGTTCTTC
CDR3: CAITYYSSYNEQFF

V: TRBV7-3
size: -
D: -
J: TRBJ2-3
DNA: TGTGCCAGCAGCTTAAATCGAGGGGGAGTAGATACGCAGTATTTT
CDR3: CASSLNRGGVDTQYF

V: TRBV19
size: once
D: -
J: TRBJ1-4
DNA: TGTGCCAGTAGTAAAGGACTGGTGGGGAATGAAAAACTGTTTTTT
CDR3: CASSKGLVGNEKLFF

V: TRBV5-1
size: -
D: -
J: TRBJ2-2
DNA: TGCGCCAGCAGCTTGGGCGGGGCGAACACCGGGGAGCTGTTTTTT
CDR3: CASSLGGANTGELFF

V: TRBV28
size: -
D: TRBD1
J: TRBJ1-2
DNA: TGTGCCAGCAGCGCACCGGGACAGGGTGATGGCTACACCTTC
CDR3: CASSAPGQGDGYTF

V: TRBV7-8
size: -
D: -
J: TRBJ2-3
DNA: TGTGCCAGCAGCTCCCAAGGAGCTAGCGCCACAGATACGCAGTATTTT
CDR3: CASSSQGASATDTQYF

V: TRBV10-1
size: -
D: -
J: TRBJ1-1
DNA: TGCGCCAGCAGTGATCTCCGGAACACTGAAGCTTTCTTT
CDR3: CASSDLRNTEAFF

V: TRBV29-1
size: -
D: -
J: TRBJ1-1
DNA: TGCAGCGTTGAAGAATCAGAGTCATCACAGAAAAAAGTGAACACTGAAGCTTTCTTT
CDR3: CSVEESESSQKKVNTEAFF

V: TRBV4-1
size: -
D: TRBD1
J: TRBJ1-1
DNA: TGCGCCACCCAGGAGGGGACAGTGAACACTGAAGCTTTCTTT
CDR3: CATQEGTVNTEAFF

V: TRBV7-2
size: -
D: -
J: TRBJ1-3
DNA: TGTGCCAGCAGCTTAGTGGCCCGGGTAGTCTCTGGAAACACCATATATTTT
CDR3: CASSLVARVVSGNTIYF

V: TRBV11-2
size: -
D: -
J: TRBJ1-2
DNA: TGTGCCAGCAGCTTAGGGCAGGGGTCCTATGGCTACACCTTC
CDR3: CASSLGQGSYGYTF

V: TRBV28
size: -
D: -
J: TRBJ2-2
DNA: TGTGTCCTAGGGGGGGGCACCACCGGGGAGCTGTTTTTT
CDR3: CVLGGGTTGELFF

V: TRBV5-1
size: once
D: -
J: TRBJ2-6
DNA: TGCGCCAGCAGCCTACCTAGTACTGGGGCCAACGTCCTGACTTTC
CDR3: CASSLPSTGANVLTF

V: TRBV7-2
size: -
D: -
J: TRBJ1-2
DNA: TGTGCCAGCAGCTTAGGGAGCGGGGCCAATGGCTACACCTTC
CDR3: CASSLGSGANGYTF

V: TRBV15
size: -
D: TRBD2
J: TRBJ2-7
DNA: TGTGCCACCAGCAGAGGACTAGCGGGAGGTCCGCAGTACTTC
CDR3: CATSRGLAGGPQYF

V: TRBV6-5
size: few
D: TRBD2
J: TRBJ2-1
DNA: TGTGCCAGCCGACCCGCGGGGGGCTCCTACAATGAGCAGTTCTTC
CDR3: CASRPAGGSYNEQFF

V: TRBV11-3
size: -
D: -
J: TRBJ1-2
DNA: TGTGCCAGCAGCTTGGACAGTTATGGCTACACCTTC
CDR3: CASSLDSYGYTF

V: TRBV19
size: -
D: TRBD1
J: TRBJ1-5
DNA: TGTGCCAGTAGTCTACTACAGGGGTCCAATCAGCCCCAGCATTTT
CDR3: CASSLLQGSNQPQHF

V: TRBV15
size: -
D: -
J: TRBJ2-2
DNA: TGTGCCACCAGCAGAGCGGGGAACACCGGGGAGCTGTTTTTT
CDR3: CATSRAGNTGELFF

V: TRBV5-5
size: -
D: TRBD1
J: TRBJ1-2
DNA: TGTGCCAGCAGCTGGACAGGGGGCGCAGACTATGGCTACACCTTC
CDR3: CASSWTGGADYGYTF

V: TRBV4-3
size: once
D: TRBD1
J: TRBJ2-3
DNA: TGCGCCAGCAGCCAAGGGACAGGGGTTAGCACAGATACGCAGTATTTT
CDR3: CASSQGTGVSTDTQYF

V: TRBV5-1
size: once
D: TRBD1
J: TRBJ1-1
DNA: TGCGCCAGCAGCGAAGGGACAGCGAATCTTGAAGCTTTCTTT
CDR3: CASSEGTANLEAFF

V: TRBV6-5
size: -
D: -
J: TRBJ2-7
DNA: TGTGCCAGCACCCCTGGGGGGGGGCCCTCCCACTTTTTCTTC
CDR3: CASTPGGGPSHFFF

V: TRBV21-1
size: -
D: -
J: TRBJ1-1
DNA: TGTGCCAGCAGAGAGGGTGATCGGCCCACTGAAGCTTTCTTT
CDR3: CASREGDRPTEAFF

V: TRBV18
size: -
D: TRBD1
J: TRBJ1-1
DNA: TGTGCCAGCTCAGAACAACAGGGGGGAAGTTCTGAAGCTTTCTTT
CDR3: CASSEQQGGSSEAFF

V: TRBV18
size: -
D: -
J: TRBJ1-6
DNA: TGTGCCAGCTCCGAAAACAGGAAAACACCCCTCCACTTT
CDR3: CASSENRKTPLHF

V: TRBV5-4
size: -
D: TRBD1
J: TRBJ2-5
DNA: TGTGCCAGCAGCTTGGGACAGGGAAGAGAGGAGACCCAGTACTTC
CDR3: CASSLGQGREETQYF

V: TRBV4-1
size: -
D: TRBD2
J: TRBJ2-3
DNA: TGCGCCAGCAGCCCTCGGACTAGCGGGAGGGCCGAAGCCACAGATACGCAGTATTTT
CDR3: CASSPRTSGRAEATDTQYF

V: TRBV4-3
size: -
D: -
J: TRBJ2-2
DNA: TGCGCCAGCAGCCAAGATAGGACAGCTCTTTATTCCGGGGAGCTGTTTTTT
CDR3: CASSQDRTALYSGELFF

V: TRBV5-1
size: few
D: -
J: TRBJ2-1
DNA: TGCGCCAGCGAAGAGTGGGGCGAGCAGTTCTTC
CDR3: CASEEWGEQFF

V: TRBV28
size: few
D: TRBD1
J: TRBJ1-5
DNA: TGTGCCAGCAGCCCAGACAGGGGGCATCAGCCCCAGCATTTT
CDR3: CASSPDRGHQPQHF

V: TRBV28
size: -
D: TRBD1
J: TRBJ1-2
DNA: TGTGCCAGCAGTTCGGGGGGGACAGGGGGGAGATCGGGCTACACCTTC
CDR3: CASSSGGTGGRSGYTF

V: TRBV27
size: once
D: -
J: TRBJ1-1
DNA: TGTGCCAGCAGATTAACCGGCACAGGGAACACTGAAGCTTTCTTT
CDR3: CASRLTGTGNTEAFF

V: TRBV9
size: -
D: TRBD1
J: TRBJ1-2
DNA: TGTGCCAGCAGCGCGACAGGGGAGGGATATGGCTACACCTTC
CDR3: CASSATGEGYGYTF

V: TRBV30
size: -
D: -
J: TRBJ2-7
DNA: TGTGCCTGGAGTCGAGGTTTTGCCTACGAGCAGTACTTC
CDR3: CAWSRGFAYEQYF

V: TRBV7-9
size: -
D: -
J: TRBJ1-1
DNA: TGTTCCAGCAGCAAAAGCCGGGTTGAAGCTTTCTTT
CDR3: CSSSKSRVEAFF

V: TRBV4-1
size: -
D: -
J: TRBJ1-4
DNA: TGCGCCAGCAGCCAAGATCTGTCCCGCCTGGTTTTACAGAAACTGTTTTTT
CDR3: CASSQDLSRLVLQKLFF

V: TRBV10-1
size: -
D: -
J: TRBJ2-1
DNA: TGCGCCAGCAGTGAGAGAGCGGGTTCCTACAATGAGCAGTTCTTC
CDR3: CASSERAGSYNEQFF

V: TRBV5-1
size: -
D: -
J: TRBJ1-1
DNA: TGCGTCAGCAGCCCTGGTCCAGGGGAAAACACTGAAGCTTTCTTT
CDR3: CVSSPGPGENTEAFF

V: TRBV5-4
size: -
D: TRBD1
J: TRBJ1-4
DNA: TGTGCCAGCAGCCGGGACAGGGGAGGGGATGAAAAACTGTTTTTT
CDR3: CASSRDRGGDEKLFF

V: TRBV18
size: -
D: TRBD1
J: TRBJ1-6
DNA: TGTGCCAGCTCACCGGGGATGACAGGGGTGGGTTCACCCCTCCACTTT
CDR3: CASSPGMTGVGSPLHF

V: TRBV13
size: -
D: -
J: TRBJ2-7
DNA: TGTGCCAGCAGTATATTGGGAGTTCGTGACGAGCAGTACTTC
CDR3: CASSILGVRDEQYF

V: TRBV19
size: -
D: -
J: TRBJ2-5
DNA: TGTGCCAGTAGTATGGGTAACAGGGATGAAGAGACCCAGTACTTC
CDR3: CASSMGNRDEETQYF

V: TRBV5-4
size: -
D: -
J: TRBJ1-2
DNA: TGTGCCAGCAGCCCGTCCGCGGGACTTTATGGCTACACCTTC
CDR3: CASSPSAGLYGYTF

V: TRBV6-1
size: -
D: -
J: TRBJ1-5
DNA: TGTGCCAGCAGTGTACAGGGTGTCAATCAGCCCCAGCATTTT
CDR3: CASSVQGVNQPQHF

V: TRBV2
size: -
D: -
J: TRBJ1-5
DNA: TGTGCCAGCAGTGACAGGGGCGGTCAGCCCCAGCATTTT
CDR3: CASSDRGGQPQHF

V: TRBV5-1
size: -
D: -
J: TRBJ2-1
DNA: TGCGCCAGCAGCTTCGGGGGATTCGACAATGAGCAGTTCTTC
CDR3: CASSFGGFDNEQFF

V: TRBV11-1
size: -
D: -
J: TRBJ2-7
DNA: TGTGCCAGCAGTCGTAATTCTTACGAGCAGTACTTC
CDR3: CASSRNSYEQYF

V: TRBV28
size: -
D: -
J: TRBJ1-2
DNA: TGTGCCAGCAGTCCAGCCTCCTTCGAGGACAGTCTCTATGGCTACACCTTC
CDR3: CASSPASFEDSLYGYTF

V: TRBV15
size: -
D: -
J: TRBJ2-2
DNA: TGTGCCACCAGTTCAGTCGCGAACACCGGGGAGCTGTTTTTT
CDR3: CATSSVANTGELFF

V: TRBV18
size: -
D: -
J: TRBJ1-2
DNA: TGTGCCAGCTCGAAAAGACAGACTAACTATGGCTACACCTTC
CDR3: CASSKRQTNYGYTF